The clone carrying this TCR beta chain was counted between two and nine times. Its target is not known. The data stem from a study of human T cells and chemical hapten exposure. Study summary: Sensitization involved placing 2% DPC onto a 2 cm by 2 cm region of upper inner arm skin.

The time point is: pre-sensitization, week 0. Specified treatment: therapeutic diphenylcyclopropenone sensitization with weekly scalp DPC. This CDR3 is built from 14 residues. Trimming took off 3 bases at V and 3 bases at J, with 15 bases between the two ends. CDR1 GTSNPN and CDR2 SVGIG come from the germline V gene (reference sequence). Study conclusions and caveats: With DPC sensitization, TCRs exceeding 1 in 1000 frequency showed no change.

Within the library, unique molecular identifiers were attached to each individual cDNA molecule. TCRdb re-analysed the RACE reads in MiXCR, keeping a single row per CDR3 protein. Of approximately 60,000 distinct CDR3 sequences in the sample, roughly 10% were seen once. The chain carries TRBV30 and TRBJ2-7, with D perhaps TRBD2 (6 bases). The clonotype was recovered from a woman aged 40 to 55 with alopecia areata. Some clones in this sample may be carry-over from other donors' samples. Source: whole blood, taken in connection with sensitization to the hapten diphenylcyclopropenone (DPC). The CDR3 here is CAWRGTPRFYEQYF. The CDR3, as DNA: TGTGCCTGGAGAGGGACTCCCCGGTTCTACGAGCAGTACTTC.